These 16 T cell receptor beta chains originate from one sample sequenced in a study of shared clonotypes between healthy human individuals. CD45RO-negative, CCR7-positively selected cells formed the naive CD8 fraction, excluding terminally differentiated effector memory CD45RA+ cells. Assay: immunoSEQ multiplex PCR; the TCRdb copy retains only in-frame clones and omits some. The sample holds millions of clones; about 95% are singletons and the top ten take around 1.1%. What was sequenced was naive CD8+ T cells sorted from blood. These receptors all come from a man aged 18 to 30 in good health.

The V call is TRBV7-8, the J call TRBJ1-3, with D tentatively TRBD1 (5 bases). This CDR3 spans 15 amino acids. V lost 2 bases to trimming and J lost 2 bases, with 10 bases between them. Germline lookup yields CDR1 SGHVS and CDR2 FQNEAQ. CDR3 DNA: TGTGCCAGCAGCTTACAGGGTAGGACTGGAAACACCATATATTTT. As protein: CASSLQGRTGNTIYF. Full variable domain (missing parts from reference TRBV7-8 and TRBJ1-3): GAGVSQSPRYKVAKRGQDVALRCDPISGHVSLFWYQQALGQGPEFLTYFQNEAQLDKSGLPSDRFFAERPEGSVSTLKIQRTQQEDSAVYLCASSLQGRTGNTIYFGEGSWLTVV.

The chain couples TRBV25-1 to TRBJ1-1; a weak D match, TRBD1 (5 bases). Trimming took 2 bases from V and 7 from J, leaving 5 bases between them. The germline V gene encodes CDR1 MGHDK and CDR2 SYGVNS. The CDR3 consists of 11 residues. The CDR3 loop is CASSEDSEAFF. CDR3 bases: TGTGCCAGCAGTGAAGACAGTGAAGCTTTCTTT.

The rearrangement links TRBV7-2 to TRBJ2-5, with 11 bases matching TRBD2. CDR3 size: 16 residues. V lost 1 base to trimming and J lost 3 bases; unmatched junction nucleotides: 4. In germline, CDR1 is SGHTA, CDR2 FQGNSA. CDR3 region: CASSLVGLAEEETQYF. In nucleotides, the CDR3 is TGTGCCAGCAGCTTAGTGGGACTAGCGGAAGAAGAGACCCAGTACTTC.

The chain couples TRBV10-1 to TRBJ2-5, with no clear D. The ends were cut back, 3 bases at V and 1 base at J, with 9 bases in the middle. The germline V gene has CDR1 WNHNN and CDR2 SYGVQD (reference sequence). This CDR3 spans 14 amino acids. The CDR3 DNA is TGCGCCAGCAGTGATGACCTCTTCCAAGAGACCCAGTACTTC. The encoded protein is CASSDDLFQETQYF.

Details on this clone: The sample has other DNA sequences that encode this CDR3 too. The chain links TRBV5-8 to TRBJ2-1, with 14 bases matching TRBD2. Germline V gene sequence: CDR1 SGHTS, CDR2 YDEGEE. V lost 4 bases to trimming and J lost 8 bases; unmatched junction nucleotides: 5. The CDR3 spans 15 residues. Here the CDR3 reads CASSPGLAGGDEQFF. CDR3 in DNA: TGTGCCAGCAGCCCAGGACTAGCGGGAGGAGATGAGCAGTTCTTC.

The chain couples TRBV5-1 to TRBJ1-1; a possible D gene is TRBD1 (5 bases). Germline loops: CDR1 SGHRS, CDR2 YFSETQ. V dropped 4 bases and J dropped 3 bases, with 13 bases sitting between them. The CDR3 has 14 residues. The CDR3, as DNA: TGCGCCAGCAGCGCCGGGGGGACCTACACTGAAGCTTTCTTT. Amino acid sequence: CASSAGGTYTEAFF.

The V call is TRBV2, the J call TRBJ1-5; TRBD1 might be the D (6 bases). V dropped 3 bases and J dropped 4 bases, with 16 bases sitting between them. The germline V gene encodes CDR1 SNHLY and CDR2 FYNNEI. CDR3 size: 16 residues. The CDR3: CASSDGWSQGNQPQHF. As DNA, the CDR3 is TGTGCCAGCAGTGACGGGTGGTCACAGGGTAATCAGCCCCAGCATTTT.

The CDR3 nucleotides are TGCAGCGTTGAACTGGGCACTCCCTACGAGCAGTACTTC. It specifies CSVELGTPYEQYF. This chain connects TRBV29-1 to TRBJ2-7, with D unresolved. CDR3 length: 13 residues. Trimming pared 2 bases from V and 2 bases from J, leaving 10 bases between. Germline values: CDR1 SQVTM, CDR2 ANQGSEA.

The chain links TRBV5-1 to TRBJ2-7; 9 bases map to TRBD1. After removal of 4 bases from V and 4 bases from J, the junction contained 6 bases not matched to a gene. There are 14 residues in the CDR3. Germline V gives CDR1 SGHRS, CDR2 YFSETQ. The CDR3 nucleotides are TGCGCCAGCAGCGCGCCGGGACAGGGATACGAGCAGTACTTC. Its protein is CASSAPGQGYEQYF. The full variable domain, with the rest looked up from reference TRBV5-1 and TRBJ2-7, is KAGVTQTPRYLIKTRGQQVTLSCSPISGHRSVSWYQQTPGQGLQFLFEYFSETQRNKGNFPGRFSGRQFSNSRSEMNVSTLELGDSALYLCASSAPGQGYEQYFGPGTRLTVT.

The chain uses TRBV10-3 and TRBJ2-2, with D hard to call. The CDR3 runs 15 residues. From germline, CDR1 is ENHRY and CDR2 SYGVKD. V shed 8 bases and J shed 2 bases, with 15 bases lying between them. CDR3 region: CAISEATVNTGELFF. CDR3 coding DNA: TGTGCCATCTCTGAGGCTACAGTAAACACCGGGGAGCTGTTTTTT.

This sequence joins TRBV5-1 and TRBJ2-1, with D possibly TRBD2 on 5 matching bases. CDR3 length equals 15 residues. The germline V and J ends were trimmed by 4 bases and 10 bases, with 21 bases remaining between them. Germline-derived CDR1 and CDR2 are SGHRS and YFSETQ. CDR3 loop: CASSPPTARVDEQFF. The DNA for the CDR3 is TGCGCCAGCAGCCCGCCCACCGCGCGGGTTGACGAGCAGTTCTTC.

J is TRBJ2-2 and V is TRBV27; D not resolved. In germline, CDR1 is MNHEY, CDR2 SMNVEV (reference sequence). With 1 base removed from V and 0 bases from J, the gap between germline ends came to 6 bases. The CDR3 sequence is 15 residues long. The CDR3 loop is CASSLYQANTGELFF. In DNA, the CDR3 is TGTGCCAGCAGTTTATACCAGGCGAACACCGGGGAGCTGTTTTTT.

The chain carries TRBV11-1 and TRBJ2-3; 8 bases align to TRBD1. The V segment lost 6 bases and the J segment 4 bases; nucleotides outside the gene matches: 12. CDR3 length: 16 residues. Per germline, CDR1 SGHAT and CDR2 FQDESV (reference sequence). The CDR3 is CASRSGQGQSPDTQYF. CDR3 in DNA: TGTGCCAGCAGAAGCGGACAGGGTCAAAGCCCAGATACGCAGTATTTT. Full variable domain (rest looked up from reference TRBV11-1 and TRBJ2-3): EAEVAQSPRYKITEKSQAVAFWCDPISGHATLYWYRQILGQGPELLVQFQDESVVDDSQLPKDRFSAERLKGVDSTLKIQPAELGDSAMYLCASRSGQGQSPDTQYFGPGTRLTVL.

V gene TRBV5-6 combines with J gene TRBJ2-7, with D possibly TRBD1 on 5 matching bases. This CDR3 region has 15 residues. The V gene's germline CDR1 is SGHDT and CDR2 YYEEEE. V lost 1 base, J lost 1 base, and 12 bases lay in between. In nucleotides, the CDR3 is TGTGCCAGCAGCTTGTGGGTGGCAGGGTCCTACGAGCAGTACTTC. Its protein product is CASSLWVAGSYEQYF.

The chain has TRBV29-1 and TRBJ2-3; tentative D call: TRBD2 (6 bases). The CDR3 length is 14 residues. Per the germline V gene, CDR1 is SQVTM and CDR2 is ANQGSEA. The V gene lost 7 bases and the J gene lost 5 bases, with 19 bases spanning the gap. For the CDR3, the DNA is TGCAGCGCACACCGGGACTCTAACATAGATACGCAGTATTTT. Translated, it gives CSAHRDSNIDTQYF.

The CDR3 loop reads CASSSDLNTIYF. As DNA, the CDR3 is TGTGCCAGCAGTTCCGACCTCAACACCATATATTTT. The rearrangement joins TRBV6-6 to TRBJ1-3; D gene uncertain. This CDR3 is 12 amino acids long. Germline CDR1 MNHNY, CDR2 SVGAGI (reference sequence). V lost 4 bases and J lost 7, with 8 bases in between.